The 30 T cell receptor beta chains below come from one sample, sequenced in a study of T cells in Graves' hyperthyroidism and ophthalmopathy. Researchers amplified the TCR beta CDR3 regions from RNA transcripts. HTBI primers were used for first-round RT-PCR of the TCR CDR3. TCRdb re-analysed the multiplex PCR reads in MiXCR, keeping a single row per CDR3 protein. This sample has about 660,000 distinct CDR3 sequences, with just under 45% found just once. The sample taken for sequencing was peripheral blood or thyroid tissue (not recorded which). Every receptor here comes from an adult man with Graves' disease, either hyperthyroidism or ophthalmopathy (not recorded which).

This clonotype was seen many times. This chain joins TRBV24-1 and TRBJ1-5, with D tentatively TRBD1 (6 bases). This CDR3 comprises 14 residues. Trimming stripped 5 bases from V and 6 bases from J, with 13 bases between. CDR1 is KGHDR, CDR2 SFDVKD, per germline. CDR3 sequence: CATSVCQGFQPQHF. The CDR3 nucleotides read TGTGCCACCAGTGTATGCCAGGGGTTTCAGCCCCAGCATTTT.

This clonotype was seen more than once but under ten times. The V gene is TRBV12-3 or TRBV12-4, the J gene TRBJ1-2; D is possibly TRBD1 (5 bases). The V and J ends lost 5 bases and 1 base respectively, with 14 bases between them. The CDR3 covers 15 residues. The CDR3 DNA sequence: TGTGCCAGCAGTCGGAGAGGGGAAGTTAACTATGGCTACACCTTC. It yields the protein CASSRRGEVNYGYTF.

The CDR3 DNA sequence: TGTGCCAGCAGCGTAGGCGGGACAGGACCTGGAAACACCATATATTTT. Translating gives CASSVGGTGPGNTIYF. The chain couples TRBV9 to TRBJ1-3; TRBD1 matches at 8 bases. Germline trimming cut 0 bases from V and 2 bases from J; bases unmatched to any gene: 4. The germline CDR1 and CDR2 sequences are SGDLS and YYNGEE. The CDR3 is 16 residues long.

This clonotype has a count of ten or more. J is TRBJ2-7 and V is TRBV24-1, with unresolved D. In germline, CDR1 is KGHDR, CDR2 SFDVKD. The CDR3 extends over 12 amino acids. V was clipped by 2 bases and J by 3 bases, with 4 bases between them. The CDR3 coding sequence is TGTGCCACCAGTGATTGGGGCTACGAGCAGTACTTC. Its protein product is CATSDWGYEQYF.

The chain combines TRBV18 with TRBJ1-1; D not certain. Trimming cost V 0 bases and J 1 base, with 6 bases left between them. Germline lookup yields CDR1 KGHSH and CDR2 LQKENI. CDR3 length: 14 residues. The CDR3 sequence: CASSPPGTNTEAFF. The CDR3 region has the DNA TGTGCCAGCTCACCACCAGGTACGAACACTGAAGCTTTCTTT. Complete variable domain (other parts from reference TRBV18 and TRBJ1-1): NAGVMQNPRHLVRRRGQEARLRCSPMKGHSHVYWYRQLPEEGLKFMVYLQKENIIDESGMPKERFSAEFPKEGPSILRIQQVVRGDSAAYFCASSPPGTNTEAFFGQGTRLTVV.

This clonotype was seen a few times. V usage is TRBV4-1 and J usage is TRBJ2-7; no firm D call. The germline CDR1 and CDR2 sequences are MGHRA and YSYEKL. The CDR3 extends over 13 amino acids. Trimming removed 3 bases from V and 4 bases from J, with 10 bases in between. CDR3 protein: CASSHLGPYEQYF. CDR3 DNA sequence: TGCGCCAGCAGCCACCTCGGACCTTACGAGCAGTACTTC.

Many counts were recorded for this clonotype. The chain employs TRBV5-1 and TRBJ1-2, with D unclear. The ends were cut back, 4 bases at V and 9 bases at J, with 16 bases in the middle. The CDR3 is 13 amino acids. In germline, CDR1 is SGHRS, CDR2 YFSETQ. The DNA for the CDR3 is TGCGCCAGCAGCAAAGATGGACCGCCTAGCTACACCTTC. Protein: CASSKDGPPSYTF.

This clonotype was seen many times. The rearrangement links TRBV7-6 to TRBJ1-1; D is unresolved. CDR1 and CDR2 from the germline V gene are SGHVS and FNYEAQ. V dropped 1 base and J dropped 3 bases, with 9 bases sitting between them. CDR3 length: 14 amino acids. This CDR3 is CASSLDGDHTEAFF. DNA of the CDR3: TGTGCCAGCAGCTTAGACGGGGATCACACTGAAGCTTTCTTT.

The chain employs TRBV11-2 and TRBJ1-1; 10 nucleotides line up with TRBD1. The CDR3 contains 17 residues. Germline V gives CDR1 SGHAT, CDR2 FQNNGV. After removal of 1 base from V and 5 bases from J, the junction contained 10 bases not matched to a gene. The CDR3 nucleotides are TGTGCCAGCAGCTTAGCGCTTTGGGACAGGGGTTGGACTGAAGCTTTCTTT. Translating it yields CASSLALWDRGWTEAFF.

The CDR3 spells CASSAPGQGRFTEAFF. For the CDR3, the DNA is TGTGCCAGCAGCGCTCCGGGACAGGGGCGGTTCACTGAAGCTTTCTTT. The genes are TRBV2 and TRBJ1-1, with 10 positions matching TRBD1. The CDR3 loop spans 16 amino acids. The germline CDR1 and CDR2 sequences are SNHLY and FYNNEI. Unmatched junction bases numbered 11, after V lost 6 bases and J lost 4 bases.

This clonotype occurred a few times. The CDR3 loop is CASSYSTTGPPEAFF. Written as DNA, the CDR3 is TGTGCCAGCAGTTACTCGACGACAGGGCCCCCTGAAGCTTTCTTT. The V call is TRBV6-5, the J call TRBJ1-1; TRBD1 matches at 7 bases. The CDR3 is made up of 15 amino acids. V dropped 0 bases and J dropped 6; count of bases not matched to a gene: 7. Germline values: CDR1 MNHEY, CDR2 SVGAGI.

The chain recombines TRBV29-1 with TRBJ2-7, with D perhaps matching TRBD2 (5 bases). Between the trimmed V and J ends, which lost 3 bases and 6 bases, there was a span of 6 bases. The CDR3 spans 10 residues. Germline V gives CDR1 SQVTM, CDR2 ANQGSEA. The CDR3 nucleotides read TGCAGCGTTGACCGGGGCGAGCAGTACTTC. Protein product: CSVDRGEQYF.

As DNA, the CDR3 is TGTGCCAGCAGTTACAAAAGGAACACTGAAGCTTTCTTT. Amino acid sequence: CASSYKRNTEAFF. The rearrangement joins TRBV2 to TRBJ1-1, with D unresolved. This CDR3 comprises 13 residues. From germline, CDR1 is SNHLY and CDR2 FYNNEI. V lost 5 bases, J lost 1 base, and 8 bases lay in between.

This clonotype came up many times. This chain's CDR3 is CASSKTGHYGYTF. CDR3 coding DNA: TGTGCCAGCAGTAAGACAGGGCACTATGGCTACACCTTC. This chain links TRBV12-3 or TRBV12-4 with TRBJ1-2; 7 nucleotides match TRBD1. The V segment lost 5 bases and the J segment 3 bases; nucleotides outside the gene matches: 3. This CDR3 spans 13 amino acids.

V and J are TRBV7-3 and TRBJ1-2; D may be TRBD1 (6 bases). The germline V gene encodes CDR1 SGHTA and CDR2 FQGTGA. Trimming stripped 9 bases from V and 8 bases from J, with 16 bases between. CDR3 size: 12 residues. The CDR3 DNA follows: TGTGCCAGTGGCCGGACAGCAACGGGCTACACCTTC. It is translated as CASGRTATGYTF.

V is TRBV5-1 and J is TRBJ1-1; tentatively, D is TRBD1 (5 bases). This CDR3 is 14 amino acids long. Trimming removed 1 base at V and 4 bases at J, with 11 bases between. Germline CDR1 is SGHRS and CDR2 is YFSETQ. The CDR3 loop is CASSLSAGTTEAFF. Written as DNA, the CDR3 is TGCGCCAGCAGCTTGAGTGCAGGGACCACTGAAGCTTTCTTT. The full variable domain, in which reference TRBV5-1 and TRBJ1-1 provide the parts outside the CDR3, is KAGVTQTPRYLIKTRGQQVTLSCSPISGHRSVSWYQQTPGQGLQFLFEYFSETQRNKGNFPGRFSGRQFSNSRSEMNVSTLELGDSALYLCASSLSAGTTEAFFGQGTRLTVV.

The chain uses TRBV25-1 and TRBJ2-7; 9 positions match TRBD1. V was pared by 4 bases and J by 2 bases, with 6 bases of the junction left unmatched. Germline CDR1 is MGHDK and CDR2 is SYGVNS. This CDR3 region has 15 residues. In nucleotides, the CDR3 is TGTGCCAGCAGTGCTCCCGGGACAGGGACCTACGAGCAGTACTTC. Protein sequence: CASSAPGTGTYEQYF.

This clonotype has at least ten counts. The CDR3 sequence: CASSRTYYEQYF. CDR3 bases: TGTGCCAGCAGCCGCACCTACTACGAGCAGTACTTC. The gene calls are TRBV7-9 and TRBJ2-7, with D unresolved. Germline assignment: CDR1 SEHNR and CDR2 FQNEAQ (reference sequence). The CDR3 runs 12 residues. Trimming cost V 5 bases and J 3 bases, with 8 bases left between them.

The chain has TRBV20-1 and TRBJ2-7; 13 bases map to TRBD2. Germline V lookup: CDR1 DFQATT, CDR2 SNEGSKA (reference sequence). The CDR3 loop spans 15 amino acids. V shed 1 base and J 6 bases; nucleotides not matched to a gene: 6. CDR3 in amino acids: CSARGGLAGPSEQYF. CDR3 bases: TGCAGTGCTAGAGGGGGACTAGCGGGACCCTCCGAGCAGTACTTC.

The gene calls are TRBV7-2 and TRBJ1-5; D not certain. V gave up 3 bases and J gave up 0 bases, with 15 bases separating them. The CDR3 covers 17 residues. Germline V gene lookup returns CDR1 SGHTA and CDR2 FQGNSA. The CDR3 region is CASSLRASRTSNQPQHF. Written as DNA, the CDR3 is TGTGCCAGCAGCTTGCGGGCCAGTCGGACTAGCAATCAGCCCCAGCATTTT.

As for this clonotype: This sequence may be a read error, since a much larger clone differs from it by one base. The chain recombines TRBV11-2 with TRBJ1-4; D is unresolved. The CDR3 has 15 amino acids. Trimming removed 5 bases from V and 5 bases from J, with 15 bases in between. Germline V CDR1 and CDR2: SGHAT, FQNNGV. This chain's CDR3 is CASSARADSNEKLFF. The CDR3 coding sequence is TGTGCCAGCAGCGCAAGGGCCGACTCGAATGAAAAACTGTTTTTT.

This clonotype showed up just a few times. V gene TRBV7-9 combines with J gene TRBJ2-5; TRBD2 might be the D (5 bases). Deletions cut 5 bases from V and 5 bases from J, with 15 bases between. The CDR3 is 14 residues long. Germline CDR1 SEHNR, CDR2 FQNEAQ (reference sequence). CDR3 nucleotides: TGTGCCAGCAGCCAGTATAGCGCGACGGAGACCCAGTACTTC. Protein: CASSQYSATETQYF.

Points on this clonotype: A much larger clone differs from this one at a single base, so this may be a read error. The chain combines TRBV20-1 with TRBJ1-6, with 8 bases fitting TRBD1. The CDR3 runs 14 residues. Germline loops: CDR1 DFQATT, CDR2 SNEGSKA (reference sequence). CDR3 region: CSASQADRDSPLDF. The CDR3 nucleotides are TGCAGTGCTAGTCAAGCGGACAGGGACTCACCCCTCGACTTT.

In regard to this clonotype: A single base separates this from a much larger clone, so it may be a read error. This chain joins TRBV6-1 and TRBJ1-1, with 8 bases aligning to TRBD1. V trimming: 7 bases; J trimming: 3 bases; junction bases outside the gene matches: 7. This CDR3 has 14 residues. Looked up from germline, CDR1 is MNHNS and CDR2 is SASEGT. The CDR3 reads CASTAGTGDTEAFF. The CDR3 bases are TGTGCCAGCACCGCCGGGACAGGAGACACTGAAGCTTTCTTT.

This clonotype was found a few times. The CDR3 protein is CASSLAASGRTEAFF. The CDR3 DNA reads as TGTGCCAGCAGCTTAGCAGCGTCAGGGCGGACTGAAGCTTTCTTT. V and J are TRBV7-9 and TRBJ1-1, with D maybe TRBD1 (5 bases). This CDR3 comprises 15 residues. Germline V CDR1 and CDR2: SEHNR, FQNEAQ (reference sequence). The V end lost 0 bases, the J end lost 5 bases, and 13 bases lay between the germline ends.

The chain recombines TRBV7-9 with TRBJ1-1, with unresolved D. The V and J ends lost 5 bases and 4 bases respectively, with 17 bases between them. The CDR3 has 15 amino acids. Germline V gives CDR1 SEHNR, CDR2 FQNEAQ (reference sequence). This chain's CDR3 is CASSPSSGWGTEAFF. In DNA, the CDR3 is TGTGCCAGCAGCCCAAGTTCCGGGTGGGGCACTGAAGCTTTCTTT.

This clonotype was detected ten times or more. This chain uses TRBV20-1 with TRBJ1-5; D gene unclear. Trimming stripped 0 bases from V and 3 bases from J, with 6 bases between. CDR1 and CDR2 (germline): DFQATT, SNEGSKA (reference sequence). The CDR3 totals 13 residues. The CDR3 nucleotides are TGCAGTGCTAGAGAAGGGCCCAATCAGCCCCAGCATTTT. Translated: CSAREGPNQPQHF.

The genes are TRBV7-9 and TRBJ1-1; D perhaps matches TRBD1 (6 bases). Deletions cut 5 bases from V and 0 bases from J, with 13 bases between. Looked up from germline, CDR1 is SEHNR and CDR2 is FQNEAQ (reference sequence). CDR3 length: 15 amino acids. This chain's CDR3 is CASSPQTGMNTEAFF. As DNA, the CDR3 is TGTGCCAGCAGCCCCCAGACAGGCATGAACACTGAAGCTTTCTTT.

The genes are TRBV5-1 and TRBJ1-2, with no clear D. V lost 0 bases and J lost 0, with 9 bases in between. The CDR3 runs 15 residues. The germline gives CDR1 SGHRS, CDR2 YFSETQ. The CDR3 DNA follows: TGCGCCAGCAGCTTGGGCGGGAGCTCTAACTATGGCTACACCTTC. Translating it yields CASSLGGSSNYGYTF.

V gene TRBV29-1 combines with J gene TRBJ2-7; 13 nucleotides agree with TRBD2. CDR1 SQVTM and CDR2 ANQGSEA come from the germline V gene. Germline trimming cut 6 bases from V and 4 bases from J; bases unmatched to any gene: 6. There are 14 residues in the CDR3. As DNA, the CDR3 is TGCAGCGTAATAGTACTAGCGGGGGGGTACGAGCAGTACTTC. It translates to CSVIVLAGGYEQYF.